The source of this T cell receptor beta chain is a study of T-cell memory formation after mild COVID-19. Study-level background: TCR clusters were mostly donor specific. Study-wide points: Mainly in CM and EM were contracting CD4+ clones; CD8+ were in EMRA. Later expanders leaned CD4+, whereas clones that contracted between day 15 and 85 were balanced CD4/CD8.

V was trimmed by 1 base and J by 6 bases, leaving 7 bases between them. CDR3 size: 13 residues. Germline V lookup: CDR1 SGHTA, CDR2 FQGTGA. Barcoded TCR alpha and TCR beta cDNA libraries with UMIs came from 5'RACE using constant-segment primers. TCRdb independently ran MiXCR on the 5' RACE reads; one entry per CDR3 protein. The table lists some 210,000 distinct CDR3 sequences, roughly 30% of them singletons. The sample holds many counts of this clonotype. No antigen is known for it. This receptor was taken from an adult woman who had mild COVID-19 (a few samples of this study predate the infection). Cell type and time point are not known. Material: PBMCs or a T cell subset sorted from them (not recorded which). J is TRBJ2-1 and V is TRBV7-3, with D perhaps TRBD2 (6 bases). CDR3 protein: CASSLRGGNEQFF. For the CDR3, the DNA is TGTGCCAGCAGCTTAAGGGGAGGCAATGAGCAGTTCTTC.